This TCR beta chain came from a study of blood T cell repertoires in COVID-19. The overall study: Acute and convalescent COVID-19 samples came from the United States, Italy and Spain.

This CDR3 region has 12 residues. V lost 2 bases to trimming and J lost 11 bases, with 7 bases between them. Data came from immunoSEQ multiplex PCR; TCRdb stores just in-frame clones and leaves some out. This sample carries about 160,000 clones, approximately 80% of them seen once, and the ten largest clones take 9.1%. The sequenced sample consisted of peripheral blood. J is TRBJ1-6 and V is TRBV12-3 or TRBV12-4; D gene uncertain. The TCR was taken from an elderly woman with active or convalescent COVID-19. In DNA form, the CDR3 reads TGTGCCAGCAGTTTAAAGCGCACACCCCTCCACTTT. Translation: CASSLKRTPLHF.